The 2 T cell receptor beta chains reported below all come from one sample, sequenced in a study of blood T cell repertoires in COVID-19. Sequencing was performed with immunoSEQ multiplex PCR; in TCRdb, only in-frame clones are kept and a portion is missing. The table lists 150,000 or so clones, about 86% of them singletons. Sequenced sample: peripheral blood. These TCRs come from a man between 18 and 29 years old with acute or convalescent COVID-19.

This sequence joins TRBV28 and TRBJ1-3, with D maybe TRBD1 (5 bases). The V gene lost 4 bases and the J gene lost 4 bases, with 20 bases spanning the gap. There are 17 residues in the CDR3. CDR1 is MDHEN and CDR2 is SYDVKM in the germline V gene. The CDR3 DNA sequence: TGTGCCAGCAGTTCCCAGGGTTTTCCTTTTTCGGGAAACACCATATATTTT. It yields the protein CASSSQGFPFSGNTIYF.

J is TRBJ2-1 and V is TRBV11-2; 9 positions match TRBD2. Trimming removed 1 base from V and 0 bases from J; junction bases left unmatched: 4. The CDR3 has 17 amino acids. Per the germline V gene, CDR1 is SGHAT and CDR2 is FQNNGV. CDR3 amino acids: CASSLGSSGASYNEQFF. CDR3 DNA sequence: TGTGCCAGCAGCTTAGGGTCTAGCGGGGCCTCCTACAATGAGCAGTTCTTC.